This record covers a single TCR beta chain. Which antigen it targets is not known. No clone much larger than this one lies a single base away; base qualities are absent. The sample originates from a study of beta chain features in type 1 diabetes (dated by TCRdb to the late 2010s). Background on the whole study: No differences in mean age, gender distribution, total cell number or subset yield were found between patients and healthy donors. Whereas all 30 or so donors provided naive and central memory subsets, regulatory and stem cell-like memory subsets were isolated from just 8 patients and about 8 healthy donors. The study compared the TCRB repertoires of sorted circulating CD4+ T cell subsets in recently diagnosed type 1 diabetes patients with those in matched healthy donors. Across all samples, 90 million to 130 million sorted cells were examined, and cell number per subset correlated strongly with RNA yield.

From the cysteine through the phenylalanine, the CDR3 covers 14 amino acids. Just CDR3 DNA is preserved here, 42 bases in frame from base 1. CDR1 and CDR2, per the germline V gene (reference sequence), are MNHEY and SMNVEV. Compared with germline, V lacks 3 bases and J lacks 3 bases; bases without a gene match: 5. The full study reports these points: The naive, central memory and regulatory TCRB repertoires appeared to resemble one another more closely among patients than among healthy donors. PCR might favor shorter templates, but patient and control samples were amplified and corrected together, so any skew would affect both groups equally. Because cDNA was sequenced instead of genomic DNA, highly expressing activated cells could be over-represented, though the groups showed no difference in activation or CD3 levels. Fewer insertions and more nucleotide deletions at VDJ recombination sites were observed in patients with type 1 diabetes, implying thymic rearrangement abnormalities. In all four CD4+ subsets, TCRB CDR3 length was moderately but significantly shorter in type 1 diabetes patients. Because the HLA sub-analyses included only small numbers of individuals, any influence of HLA type on TCRB rearrangement was left unresolved.

From each donor, a single peripheral blood sample of about 100 mL on average was drawn into heparinised tubes. Naive, central memory, regulatory and stem cell-like memory CD4+ T cells were sorted on a BD FACSAria II using a panel including CD45RO, CCR7, CD25, CD127, CD95 and CD27. Purity was above 98% for every sorted population. PBMCs were separated immediately by Lymphoprep density gradient centrifugation and were stained directly, without being cultured. So that batch effects would be minimized, each experiment stained and sorted samples in pairs, pairing one healthy donor with one patient. The entire amount of isolated RNA was reverse transcribed using the High Capacity cDNA Reverse Transcription Kit, so the sequenced TCRB transcripts were expressed ones. Deep immunoSEQ sequencing was applied to naive, central memory and regulatory T cell samples, giving an average of approximately 3.8 million total reads per sample. Sorted cells were lysed in RLT buffer, and RNA was extracted using DNase-treated RNeasy Micro or Mini kits according to cell number. Each cell subset was processed on its own to prevent cross-contamination, while patient and healthy donor samples were processed together. The immunoSEQ multiplex PCR was used to amplify TCRB sequences from cDNA, generating 87-bp fragments that spanned the CDR3 region. Sequencing of the amplicons was done on the Illumina HiSeq platform. The source study handled its data this way. Synthetic template baselines were used to correct PCR bias computationally, reads within Hamming distance 2 were collapsed together, and singletons that could not be merged were discarded. Reads were aligned to IMGT to assign V, D and J genes, CDR3 length, and insertions or deletions at six rearrangement sites. Within each subset, clonotype counts were normalized to sorted cell number, after which true diversity and Gini coefficients were computed with the tcR R package. The overlap coefficient, calculated on TCRB nucleotide sequences, was used to quantify repertoire sharing. As a proxy for the pre-selection repertoire, out-of-frame TCRB sequences from naive cells were analyzed. Held by TCRdb, this immuneACCESS table contains in-frame sequences only and omits some clones. Under half of the omission traces to an unresolved V gene where checked; the cause of the rest is unknown. V, J and clone size were drawn from that table, and D and trimming were deduced from the DNA. The sample records some 640,000 clones, over 12% of which are singletons. Roughly 0.04% of the sample rests with the top ten.

The receptor was derived from a man between 18 and 29 years old with type 1 diabetes. The sequence joins TRBV27 to TRBJ2-7; 7 junctional bases match TRBD1. The sequencing sample was made of naive CD4+ T cells from blood. In light of the paper, this sample's cell subset or site label describes: true naive CD4+ T cells. CDR3 region: CASSFLGQDYEQYF. The bases are TGTGCCAGCAGTTTCCTAGGACAGGACTACGAGCAGTACTTC.